The rows below give T cell receptor beta chains drawn from one sample of a study of siplizumab effects on memory and regulatory T cells. Produced via immunoSEQ multiplex PCR; TCRdb's table is partial and in-frame only. Among some 64,000 clones listed, around 79% were seen once. Material: memory CD4+ T cells sorted from blood. These receptors all come from a human donor in good health. Both conserved end residues are part of each CDR3.

>TRBV6-5
CASSYNLGDTQYF
>TRBV4-1
CASSQGGQPTFGRRQGGYTF
>TRBV29-1
CSVVRTGADTQYF
>TRBV7-2
CASSTSSLAGDTQYF
>TRBV7-9
CASSPPGSSYEQYF
>TRBV11-2
CASSLAGRQSNEQYF
>TRBV7-2
CASSQKTGVNQPQHF
>TRBV10-3
CAISTGTNNEQFF
>TRBV6-6
CASSYRDYFSYEQYF
>TRBV29-1
CSAGGDSGNTIYF
>TRBV7-6
CASSLRAGATEAFF
>TRBV10-3
CATSSGTQETQYF
>TRBV5-1
CASSGEAQTKVDTQYF
>TRBV4-1
CASSLDPYNEQFF
>TRBV6-6
CASSQGAYEQYF
>TRBV7-7
CASSLGTSGGEETQYF
>TRBV7-3
CASSWGGLRTDTQYF
>TRBV2
CASQGQGETQYF
>TRBV4-3
CASSQGGAVTYEQYF
>TRBV5-1
CASSMREYEQYF
>TRBV4-1
CASSLSGGAGSYNEQFF
>TRBV19
CASSITASSYEQYF
>TRBV2
CASGYRAMNTEAFF
>TRBV21-1
CASSKEKGVASEAFF
>TRBV18
CASSPVPQDEQYF
>TRBV6-5
CASSRGDNSPLHF
>TRBV7-6
CASSLGLASNTGELFF
>TRBV25-1
CASSSRYRGPPDTQYF
>TRBV29-1
CSVELPGRADTQYF
>TRBV6-4
CASSESSGGVYEQFF
>TRBV10-1
CASSSYPYRGKSYEQYF
>TRBV5-1
CASSLQGSNEQFF
>TRBV5-1
CASSLAGGADTQYF
>TRBV25-1
CASSELAGTEQFF
>TRBV7-6
CASSLEGVRTEAFF